This TCR beta chain was documented in a study of blood T cells in healthy people across ages. Overall study findings and caveats: Strongly correlated with naive T cell percentage was TCR beta diversity.

Primed by a sample-barcoded 5' primer and a J-beta primer mix, a second PCR proceeded for about 7 to 12 cycles. Every single cDNA molecule received a tag from a template-switch adaptor with 12 random nucleotides. TCRdb itself ran the 5' RACE reads through MiXCR, one entry per CDR3 protein. The sample contains 1.2 million to 1.5 million distinct CDR3 sequences, approximately 38% of which appear only once. The germline V gene encodes CDR1 LGHDT and CDR2 YNNKEL (reference sequence). The CDR3 runs to 16 residues. Extractions gave at least 5 micrograms of total RNA per sample. As for this clonotype: Antigen unknown.

The rearrangement links TRBV3-1 to TRBJ2-7; 9 positions match TRBD1. The better agreement between TRBJ2-4 and the DNA end casts doubt on the J call. The origin of this receptor is a woman younger than 35 in good health. The sequencing sample was made of blood. In DNA form, the CDR3 reads TGTGCCAGCAGCCAGAGGTCGGGACAGGGTAATGGCATTCAGTACTTC. Its translation: CASSQRSGQGNGIQYF.